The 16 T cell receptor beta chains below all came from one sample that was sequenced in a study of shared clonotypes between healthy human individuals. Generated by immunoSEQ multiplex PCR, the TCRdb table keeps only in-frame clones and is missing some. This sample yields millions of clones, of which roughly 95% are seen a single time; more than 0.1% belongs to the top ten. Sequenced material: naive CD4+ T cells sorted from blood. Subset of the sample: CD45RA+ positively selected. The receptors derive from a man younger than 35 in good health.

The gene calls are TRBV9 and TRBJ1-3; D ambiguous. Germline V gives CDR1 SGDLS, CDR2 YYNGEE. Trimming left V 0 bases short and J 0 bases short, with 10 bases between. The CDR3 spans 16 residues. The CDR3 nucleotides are TGTGCCAGCAGCGTAGGGTTACCGAGCTCTGGAAACACCATATATTTT. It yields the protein CASSVGLPSSGNTIYF.

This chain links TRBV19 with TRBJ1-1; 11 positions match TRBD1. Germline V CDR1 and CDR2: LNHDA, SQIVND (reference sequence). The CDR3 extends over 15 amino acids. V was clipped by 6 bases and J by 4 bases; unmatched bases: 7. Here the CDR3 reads CASSPGQGASTEAFF. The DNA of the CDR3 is TGTGCCAGTAGCCCTGGACAGGGGGCGAGCACTGAAGCTTTCTTT.

The CDR3 loop reads CSVEKRGANTDTQYF. CDR3 sequence (DNA): TGCAGCGTCGAGAAGCGGGGGGCGAACACAGATACGCAGTATTTT. The chain links TRBV29-1 to TRBJ2-3, with 9 bases fitting TRBD2. Germline loops: CDR1 SQVTM, CDR2 ANQGSEA. The CDR3 length is 15 residues. J was trimmed by 2 bases and V by 6 bases; bases with no gene match: 9.

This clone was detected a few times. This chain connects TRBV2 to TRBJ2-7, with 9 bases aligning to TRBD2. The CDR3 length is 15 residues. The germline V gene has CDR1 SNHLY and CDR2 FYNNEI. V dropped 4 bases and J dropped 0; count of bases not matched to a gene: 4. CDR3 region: CASSVERGASYEQYF. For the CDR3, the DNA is TGTGCCAGCAGTGTGGAGCGGGGGGCCTCCTACGAGCAGTACTTC.

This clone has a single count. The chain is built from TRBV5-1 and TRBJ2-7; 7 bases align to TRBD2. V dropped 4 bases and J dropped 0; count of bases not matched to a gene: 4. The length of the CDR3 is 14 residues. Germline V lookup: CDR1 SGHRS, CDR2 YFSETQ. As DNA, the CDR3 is TGCGCCAGCAGCGGGGGACTAAGCTCCTACGAGCAGTACTTC. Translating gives CASSGGLSSYEQYF.

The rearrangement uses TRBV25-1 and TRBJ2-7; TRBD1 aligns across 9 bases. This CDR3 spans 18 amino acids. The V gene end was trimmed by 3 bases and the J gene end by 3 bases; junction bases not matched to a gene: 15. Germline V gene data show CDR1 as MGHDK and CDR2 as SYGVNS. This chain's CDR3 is CASSDRSSPGQGYYEQYF. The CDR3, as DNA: TGTGCCAGCAGTGACCGGTCTTCACCGGGACAGGGCTACTACGAGCAGTACTTC.

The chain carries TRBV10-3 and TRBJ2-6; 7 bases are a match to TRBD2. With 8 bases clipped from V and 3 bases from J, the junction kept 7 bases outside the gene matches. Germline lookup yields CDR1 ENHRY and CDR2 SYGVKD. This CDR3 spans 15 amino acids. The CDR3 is CAIAPPGGGANVLTF. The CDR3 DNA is TGTGCCATCGCCCCCCCGGGGGGTGGGGCCAACGTCCTGACTTTC.

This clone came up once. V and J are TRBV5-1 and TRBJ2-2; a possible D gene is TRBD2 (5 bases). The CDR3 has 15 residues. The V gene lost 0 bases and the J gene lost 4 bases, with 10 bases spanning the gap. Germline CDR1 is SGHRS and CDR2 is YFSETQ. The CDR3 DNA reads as TGCGCCAGCAGCTTGGACGGTGCGGGCACCGGGGAGCTGTTTTTT. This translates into CASSLDGAGTGELFF.

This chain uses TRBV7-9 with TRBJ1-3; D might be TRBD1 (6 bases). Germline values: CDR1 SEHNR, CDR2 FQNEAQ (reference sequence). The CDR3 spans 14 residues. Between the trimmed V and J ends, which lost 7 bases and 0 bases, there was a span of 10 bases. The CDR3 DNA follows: TGTGCCAGCAACTCAGGGGACTCTGGAAACACCATATATTTT. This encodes CASNSGDSGNTIYF.

CDR3 region: CASSERQGFSGNTIYF. As DNA, the CDR3 is TGTGCCAGCAGCGAGAGACAGGGATTCTCTGGAAACACCATATATTTT. The V and J genes are TRBV7-6 and TRBJ1-3; 7 bases are shared with TRBD1. V shed 5 bases, J shed 0 bases, and the junction held 7 bases outside the gene matches. The CDR3 contains 16 residues. Germline CDR1 and CDR2: SGHVS and FNYEAQ. Full variable domain (remainder filled in from reference TRBV7-6 and TRBJ1-3): GAGVSQSPRYKVTKRGQDVALRCDPISGHVSLYWYRQALGQGPEFLTYFNYEAQQDKSGLPNDRFSAERPEGSISTLTIQRTEQRDSAMYRCASSERQGFSGNTIYFGEGSWLTVV.

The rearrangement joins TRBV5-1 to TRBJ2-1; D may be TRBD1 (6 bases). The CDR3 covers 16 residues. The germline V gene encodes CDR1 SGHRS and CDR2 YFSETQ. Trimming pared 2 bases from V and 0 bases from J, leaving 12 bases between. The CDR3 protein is CASSFAQGSSYNEQFF. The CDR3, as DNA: TGCGCCAGCAGCTTTGCTCAGGGGAGCTCCTACAATGAGCAGTTCTTC.

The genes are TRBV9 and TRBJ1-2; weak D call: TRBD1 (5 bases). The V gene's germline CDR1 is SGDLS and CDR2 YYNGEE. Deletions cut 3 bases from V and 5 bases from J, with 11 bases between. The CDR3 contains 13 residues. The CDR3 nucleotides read TGTGCCAGCAGCGAACAGGATCCGTATGGCTACACCTTC. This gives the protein CASSEQDPYGYTF.

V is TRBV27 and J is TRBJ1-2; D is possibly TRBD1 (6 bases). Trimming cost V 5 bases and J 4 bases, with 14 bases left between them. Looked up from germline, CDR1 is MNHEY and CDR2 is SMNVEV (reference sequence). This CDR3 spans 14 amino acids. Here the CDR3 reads CASSPRRGGYGYTF. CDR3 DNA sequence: TGTGCCAGCAGTCCCCGTAGAGGGGGCTATGGCTACACCTTC.

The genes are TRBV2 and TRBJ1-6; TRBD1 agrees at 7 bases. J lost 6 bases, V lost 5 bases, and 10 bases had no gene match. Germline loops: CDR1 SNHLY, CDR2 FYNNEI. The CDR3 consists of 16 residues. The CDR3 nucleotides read TGTGCCAGCAGTCATTCGTTGGGACAGTCTAATTCACCCCTCCACTTT. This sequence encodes CASSHSLGQSNSPLHF.

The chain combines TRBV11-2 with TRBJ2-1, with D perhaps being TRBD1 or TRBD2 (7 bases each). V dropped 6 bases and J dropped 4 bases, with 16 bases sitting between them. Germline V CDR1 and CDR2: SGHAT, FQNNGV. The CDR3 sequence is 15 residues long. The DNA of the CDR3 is TGTGCCAGCAGGCCAGGGGGGGGCGTGTACAATGAGCAGTTCTTC. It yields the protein CASRPGGGVYNEQFF.

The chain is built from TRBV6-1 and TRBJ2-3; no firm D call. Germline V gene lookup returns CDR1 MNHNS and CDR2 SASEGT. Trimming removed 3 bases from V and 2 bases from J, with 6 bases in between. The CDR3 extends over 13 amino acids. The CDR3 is CASSDPVTDTQYF. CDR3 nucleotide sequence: TGTGCCAGCAGTGATCCGGTCACAGATACGCAGTATTTT.